These 26 T cell receptor beta chains came from one sample sequenced in a study of cytomegalovirus exposure and HLA in healthy donors. The PCR had 60 Vbeta and 13 Jbeta primers. TCRdb keeps only in-frame clones here, not all; method: immunoSEQ multiplex PCR. In the table there are 100,000 to 150,000 clones, just over 75% of which are singletons. Sequenced sample: PBMCs. The receptors stem from a woman aged 45-60 years in good health and CMV-seronegative.

CDR3 amino acids: CASSLLSDRRNEKTQYF. CDR3 nucleotide sequence: TGTGCCAGCAGCTTACTCTCGGACAGGCGAAACGAGAAGACCCAGTACTTC. The chain links TRBV7-2 to TRBJ2-5, with TRBD1 matching 7 bases. Germline CDR1 SGHTA, CDR2 FQGNSA. The CDR3 is 17 amino acids. V lost 2 bases, J lost 6 bases, and 15 bases stayed unmatched.

V is TRBV5-1 and J is TRBJ2-5; TRBD1 matches at 7 bases. The germline V gene has CDR1 SGHRS and CDR2 YFSETQ. The V and J ends lost 0 bases and 4 bases, in that order; junction bases with no gene match: 9. The CDR3 runs 16 residues. The CDR3 reads CASSLARGRGRETQYF. For the CDR3, the DNA is TGCGCCAGCAGCTTGGCGAGGGGGCGCGGTCGAGAGACCCAGTACTTC.

The gene calls are TRBV4-3 and TRBJ1-4, with D unresolved. Germline loops: CDR1 LGHNA, CDR2 YSLEER. The CDR3 length is 12 residues. The V and J ends lost 3 bases and 12 bases respectively, with 11 bases between them. The CDR3 DNA follows: TGCGCCAGCAGCCAGCGCCAGGAGGAACTGTTTTTT. It yields the protein CASSQRQEELFF.

V is TRBV2 and J is TRBJ1-1; D possibly corresponds to TRBD1 (6 bases). Germline loops: CDR1 SNHLY, CDR2 FYNNEI. V was cut by 8 bases and J by 0 bases, with 13 bases left in between. The CDR3 length is 14 residues. CDR3 in amino acids: CASWGGTVNTEAFF. CDR3 bases: TGTGCCAGCTGGGGGGGCACGGTGAACACTGAAGCTTTCTTT.

This clone is a singleton in its sample. The CDR3 nucleotides are TGTGCCAGCAGCCGTGGGGGGGCCTTTTATGGCTACACCTTC. It yields the protein CASSRGGAFYGYTF. V is TRBV28 and J is TRBJ1-2; possibly TRBD1 for D (6 bases). The ends were cut back, 6 bases at V and 5 bases at J, with 16 bases in the middle. In germline, CDR1 is MDHEN, CDR2 SYDVKM. CDR3 length: 14 amino acids.

The chain carries TRBV9 and TRBJ1-4; TRBD1 matches at 7 bases. J was trimmed by 4 bases and V by 3 bases; bases with no gene match: 6. This CDR3 region has 15 residues. CDR1 and CDR2 from the germline V gene are SGDLS and YYNGEE. In DNA form, the CDR3 reads TGTGCCAGCAGCGGCGAGGGACAGAGTAATGAAAAACTGTTTTTT. Translation: CASSGEGQSNEKLFF.

The chain employs TRBV19 and TRBJ1-1; possibly TRBD1 for D (5 bases). Germline loops: CDR1 LNHDA, CDR2 SQIVND (reference sequence). Trimming left V 6 bases short and J 10 bases short, with 21 bases between. There are 14 residues in the CDR3. CDR3 sequence: CASSLGAGRTRAFF. CDR3 bases: TGTGCCAGTAGCCTCGGGGCAGGGAGGACCCGAGCTTTCTTT.

The chain carries TRBV7-2 and TRBJ2-7, with 7 bases that match TRBD2. The V gene's germline CDR1 is SGHTA and CDR2 FQGNSA. V lost 7 bases to trimming and J lost 2 bases; unmatched junction nucleotides: 8. The CDR3 contains 14 residues. CDR3 in amino acids: CASTLSGHPYEQYF. CDR3 bases: TGTGCCAGCACCCTTAGCGGGCATCCCTACGAGCAGTACTTC.

This clone was counted once. V gene TRBV4-3 combines with J gene TRBJ1-2; tentatively, D is TRBD1 (5 bases). Germline V gene data show CDR1 as LGHNA and CDR2 as YSLEER. Trimming took off 1 base at V and 8 bases at J, with 14 bases between the two ends. The CDR3 is made up of 14 amino acids. This CDR3 reads CASSQVGRVDGYTF. Written as DNA, the CDR3 is TGCGCCAGCAGCCAAGTTGGCAGGGTGGACGGCTACACCTTC.

This clone was counted between two and nine times. The J gene is TRBJ1-1, the V gene TRBV30; D is possibly TRBD1 (5 bases). The V end lost 3 bases, the J end lost 1 base, and 12 bases lay between the germline ends. The CDR3 spans 14 residues. Germline V gene sequence: CDR1 GTSNPN, CDR2 SVGIG (reference sequence). CDR3: CAWRMTVRNTEAFF. DNA of the CDR3: TGTGCCTGGAGAATGACAGTAAGGAACACTGAAGCTTTCTTT.

The chain couples TRBV7-8 to TRBJ2-7; D uncertain. The CDR3 contains 12 residues. V dropped 5 bases and J dropped 11 bases, with 16 bases sitting between them. Germline assignment: CDR1 SGHVS and CDR2 FQNEAQ. The CDR3 nucleotides read TGTGCCAGCAGCCCTGGCGGCCTAACAAAGTACTTC. Translated, it gives CASSPGGLTKYF.

V gene TRBV28 combines with J gene TRBJ2-5; 11 bases match TRBD2. V lost 5 bases, J lost 5 bases, and 13 bases stayed unmatched. The CDR3 covers 17 residues. Germline V lookup: CDR1 MDHEN, CDR2 SYDVKM. CDR3 DNA sequence: TGTGCCAGCAGTCTAGGTTTAGCGGGAGGGCCAGTCGAGACCCAGTACTTC. It codes for CASSLGLAGGPVETQYF.

The chain couples TRBV9 to TRBJ2-1, with TRBD2 matching 11 bases. CDR1 is SGDLS, CDR2 YYNGEE, per germline. This CDR3 has 16 amino acids. V lost 2 bases, J lost 4 bases, and 5 bases stayed unmatched. CDR3 nucleotides: TGTGCCAGCAGCGTTAGCGGGAGGGCCTCTTACAATGAGCAGTTCTTC. Translating gives CASSVSGRASYNEQFF.

V is TRBV7-2 and J is TRBJ1-1, with D unclear. CDR1 SGHTA and CDR2 FQGNSA come from the germline V gene. The ends were cut back, 1 base at V and 0 bases at J, with 6 bases in the middle. This CDR3 contains 14 residues. In nucleotides, the CDR3 is TGTGCCAGCAGCTTAGATGTCGTGAACACTGAAGCTTTCTTT. It codes for CASSLDVVNTEAFF.

The rearrangement joins TRBV4-2 to TRBJ1-4; D remains unclear. Looked up from germline, CDR1 is LGHNA and CDR2 is YNFKEQ. Between the trimmed V and J ends, which lost 0 bases and 10 bases, there was a span of 24 bases. The CDR3 has 18 amino acids. DNA of the CDR3: TGTGCCAGCAGCCAAGAGGGCCGACCTTACCACGTTTATGGAAAACTGTTTTTT. It yields the protein CASSQEGRPYHVYGKLFF.

This chain uses TRBV30 with TRBJ1-3; 8 bases are shared with TRBD1. CDR3 length: 15 amino acids. The germline CDR1 and CDR2 sequences are GTSNPN and SVGIG (reference sequence). Germline trimming cut 4 bases from V and 1 base from J; bases unmatched to any gene: 6. DNA of the CDR3: TGTGCCTGGACCGCTGACAGGGGATCTGGAAACACCATATATTTT. The encoded protein is CAWTADRGSGNTIYF.

The rearrangement joins TRBV30 to TRBJ1-1; D gene ambiguous. V was pared by 2 bases and J by 6 bases, with 4 bases between. CDR1 and CDR2 from the germline V gene are GTSNPN and SVGIG (reference sequence). CDR3 length: 10 amino acids. The CDR3 coding sequence is TGTGCCTGGAGTTCAGCTGAAGCTTTCTTT. Residues: CAWSSAEAFF. The full variable domain, in which reference TRBV30 and TRBJ1-1 provide the parts outside the CDR3, is SQTIHQWPATLVQPVGSPLSLECTVEGTSNPNLYWYRQAAGRGLQLLFYSVGIGQISSEVPQNLSASRPQDRQFILSSKKLLLSDSGFYLCAWSSAEAFFGQGTRLTVV.

V usage is TRBV7-6 and J usage is TRBJ2-7, with 8 positions matching TRBD1. CDR1 is SGHVS, CDR2 FNYEAQ, per germline. V dropped 5 bases and J dropped 2; count of bases not matched to a gene: 8. The CDR3 consists of 15 residues. CDR3 residues: CASSASRGRAYEQYF. Written as DNA, the CDR3 is TGTGCCAGCAGCGCATCCAGGGGGCGGGCCTACGAGCAGTACTTC.

The rearrangement uses TRBV19 and TRBJ1-5; TRBD1 is a possible D gene (5 bases). Germline CDR1 and CDR2: LNHDA and SQIVND (reference sequence). The length of the CDR3 is 15 residues. V lost 6 bases, J lost 4 bases, and 16 bases lay in between. DNA of the CDR3: TGTGCCAGTAGGCCCTGGGGGGGGATGAATCAGCCCCAGCATTTT. It is translated as CASRPWGGMNQPQHF.

The chain combines TRBV4-1 with TRBJ1-5; 9 bases are a match to TRBD1. V was pared by 4 bases and J by 8 bases, with 12 bases of the junction left unmatched. The CDR3 runs 16 residues. Germline assignment: CDR1 MGHRA and CDR2 YSYEKL. The chain's CDR3 is CASSPEPGQGWEPQHF. CDR3 DNA sequence: TGCGCCAGCAGCCCTGAACCGGGACAGGGTTGGGAGCCCCAGCATTTT.

The V call is TRBV7-3, the J call TRBJ2-5; a possible D gene is TRBD2 (7 bases). The germline V and J ends were trimmed by 5 bases and 5 bases, with 21 bases remaining between them. CDR3 size: 16 residues. Germline V gene sequence: CDR1 SGHTA, CDR2 FQGTGA. The CDR3 loop is CASSRVGSGGWETQYF. CDR3 bases: TGTGCCAGCAGCCGCGTCGGGTCGGGGGGCTGGGAGACCCAGTACTTC.

Concerning this clone: Sequence at one end of the junction differs from germline and may be a read error. CDR3 protein: CAQGSGGRYGYTF. The DNA of the CDR3 is TGCGCGCAGGGGTCAGGGGGAAGGTATGGCTACACCTTC. This chain connects TRBV5-6 to TRBJ1-2; 7 positions agree with TRBD1. The CDR3 loop spans 13 amino acids. Per germline, CDR1 SGHDT and CDR2 YYEEEE.

This sequence joins TRBV28 and TRBJ1-1; 7 bases map to TRBD1. With 4 bases clipped from V and 3 bases from J, the junction kept 2 bases outside the gene matches. The germline gives CDR1 MDHEN, CDR2 SYDVKM. The CDR3 is 13 residues long. The chain's CDR3 is CASSSGTDTEAFF. CDR3 nucleotides: TGTGCCAGCAGTTCTGGGACAGACACTGAAGCTTTCTTT.

V and J are TRBV29-1 and TRBJ1-5; 7 bases agree with TRBD1. Trimming cost V 6 bases and J 0 bases; bases outside gene matches: 5. The V gene's germline CDR1 is SQVTM and CDR2 ANQGSEA. There are 14 residues in the CDR3. The CDR3 sequence: CSVGTAHSNQPQHF. Here the CDR3 DNA reads TGCAGCGTGGGGACAGCTCATAGCAATCAGCCCCAGCATTTT.

The genes are TRBV29-1 and TRBJ2-7, with 9 bases fitting TRBD1. V dropped 1 base and J dropped 3; count of bases not matched to a gene: 10. Per germline, CDR1 SQVTM and CDR2 ANQGSEA. This CDR3 is built from 16 residues. CDR3 amino acids: CSVEGSGDRAFYEQYF. CDR3 nucleotides: TGCAGCGTTGAAGGGAGCGGGGACAGGGCATTCTACGAGCAGTACTTC.

V usage is TRBV7-9 and J usage is TRBJ2-2; 11 bases agree with TRBD1. The germline gives CDR1 SEHNR, CDR2 FQNEAQ (reference sequence). J was trimmed by 3 bases and V by 5 bases; bases with no gene match: 8. The CDR3 is 17 amino acids. The CDR3 protein is CASSPMGQGVDTGELFF. CDR3 DNA sequence: TGTGCCAGCAGCCCAATGGGACAGGGGGTTGACACCGGGGAGCTGTTTTTT.